This is a list of T cell receptor beta chains from one sample in a study of technical replicates of blood from a handful of donors. TCRdb keeps only in-frame clones here, not all; method: immunoSEQ multiplex PCR. The table lists about 73,000 clones, roughly nine tenths of them singletons. Sequencing was performed on PBMCs. Receptors were obtained from a human donor in good health. Some clones in this sample may be carry-over from other donors' samples. CDR3s include the opening cysteine and the closing phenylalanine or tryptophan. Fields, in order: CDR3 length, D gene, clone size, V gene, J gene, CDR3 protein, CDR3 DNA. The D gene is left open where the match is weak. Expanded clones are given a class, and other clones once, few, many or no size at all.

11	-	-	TRBV7-2	TRBJ2-7	CASSTGVEQYF	TGTGCCAGCAGCACCGGTGTCGAGCAGTACTTC
13	TRBD1	-	TRBV5-1	TRBJ2-3	CASSYGTERTQYF	TGCGCCAGCAGCTACGGGACAGAGAGGACGCAGTATTTT
14	-	-	TRBV4-1	TRBJ2-5	CASSHLGWGETQYF	TGCGCCAGCAGCCACCTAGGGTGGGGCGAGACCCAGTACTTC
15	-	-	TRBV4-3	TRBJ2-2	CASSLGLASAGELFF	TGCGCCAGCAGCCTTGGTTTAGCGAGCGCCGGGGAGCTGTTTTTT
15	TRBD2	-	TRBV2	TRBJ2-2	CASSVWRGGLGELFF	TGTGCCAGCAGTGTTTGGCGGGGGGGCCTCGGGGAGCTGTTTTTT
15	-	-	TRBV28	TRBJ2-3	CASRTGTLNTDTQYF	TGTGCCAGCAGAACCGGGACACTAAACACAGATACGCAGTATTTT
14	TRBD1	-	TRBV10-3	TRBJ2-7	CAISAGQGIYEQYF	TGTGCCATCAGTGCAGGACAGGGCATATACGAGCAGTACTTC
15	TRBD1	-	TRBV19	TRBJ2-7	CASSVRDRVSYEQYF	TGTGCCAGTAGTGTACGGGACAGGGTTTCCTACGAGCAGTACTTC
13	TRBD2	-	TRBV11-1	TRBJ2-5	CASSRGLGETQYF	TGTGCCAGCAGCAGGGGACTAGGCGAGACCCAGTACTTC
17	TRBD2	few	TRBV7-9	TRBJ2-3	CASINVLAGGPRVMQYF	TGTGCCAGCATAAACGTACTAGCGGGGGGGCCAAGGGTCATGCAGTATTTT
15	-	-	TRBV18	TRBJ1-2	CASLISPGSLYGYTF	TGTGCCAGCCTGATCTCTCCCGGGTCGTTATATGGCTACACCTTC
16	-	-	TRBV30	TRBJ2-7	CAWSVRGIATGYEQYF	TGTGCCTGGAGTGTACGGGGGATAGCGACTGGCTACGAGCAGTACTTC
15	-	-	TRBV10-3	TRBJ1-4	CAMKGGDSANEKLFF	TGTGCCATGAAGGGGGGGGACTCGGCTAATGAAAAACTGTTTTTT
16	TRBD1	-	TRBV5-1	TRBJ2-2	CASSLQGAPHTGELFF	TGCGCCAGCAGCCTACAGGGGGCGCCCCACACCGGGGAGCTGTTTTTT
17	-	-	TRBV21-1	TRBJ2-7	CASSKGRTSGDSYEQYF	TGTGCCAGCAGCAAAGGGCGGACTAGCGGTGACTCCTACGAGCAGTACTTC
16	TRBD1	-	TRBV28	TRBJ1-2	CASSLSDTGDLRGYTF	TGTGCCAGCAGCCTCAGTGATACAGGGGATCTTCGAGGCTACACCTTC
14	-	-	TRBV30	TRBJ2-7	CAWSGWTVSNEQYF	TGTGCCTGGAGTGGCTGGACAGTAAGTAACGAGCAGTACTTC
13	-	-	TRBV14	TRBJ1-1	CASSQQAYTEAFF	TGTGCCAGCAGCCAACAGGCGTACACTGAAGCTTTCTTT
15	TRBD1	-	TRBV5-1	TRBJ1-1	CASSFTGGRGAEAFF	TGCGCCAGCAGCTTTACAGGGGGCAGGGGCGCTGAAGCTTTCTTT
14	TRBD1	-	TRBV7-2	TRBJ2-3	CASKNRGYTDTQYF	TGTGCCAGCAAAAACAGGGGGTACACAGATACGCAGTATTTT
15	-	-	TRBV7-2	TRBJ1-5	CASSLDSTRNQPQHF	TGTGCCAGCAGCTTAGACTCCACGAGGAATCAGCCCCAGCATTTT
17	TRBD2	-	TRBV5-1	TRBJ2-2	CASSLVLAGGRTGELFF	TGCGCCAGCAGCTTGGTCCTAGCGGGGGGACGTACCGGGGAGCTGTTTTTT
14	-	-	TRBV7-2	TRBJ1-2	CASAGAAVDYGYTF	TGTGCCAGCGCCGGAGCGGCTGTGGACTATGGCTACACCTTC
19	TRBD2	-	TRBV5-1	TRBJ2-1	CASSSGTSGVKSSYNEQFF	TGCGCCAGCAGCTCCGGGACTAGCGGGGTCAAGAGCTCCTACAATGAGCAGTTCTTC
16	-	-	TRBV9	TRBJ2-3	CASSLTPGVRTDTQYF	TGTGCCAGCAGCCTCACCCCAGGGGTAAGGACAGATACGCAGTATTTT
15	TRBD1	-	TRBV5-1	TRBJ2-7	CASSLTGERYDEQYF	TGCGCCAGCAGCCTGACAGGGGAGAGGTACGACGAGCAGTACTTC
15	-	-	TRBV4-2	TRBJ1-6	CASSQDTGQNSPLHF	TGTGCCAGCAGCCAAGATACGGGTCAGAATTCACCCCTCCACTTT
16	TRBD2	-	TRBV4-2	TRBJ2-5	CASSQLAGGSQETQYF	TGTGCCAGCAGCCAATTAGCGGGGGGCTCCCAAGAGACCCAGTACTTC
17	TRBD1	-	TRBV7-6	TRBJ2-1	CASSPWGPGGSYNEQFF	TGTGCCAGCAGCCCTTGGGGGCCAGGGGGCTCCTACAATGAGCAGTTCTTC
16	-	once	TRBV2	TRBJ1-4	CASSETGRGLNEKLFF	TGTGCCAGCAGTGAAACAGGGAGGGGTCTTAACGAAAAACTGTTTTTT
13	-	-	TRBV5-1	TRBJ2-2	CASSFSETGELFF	TGCGCCAGCAGCTTCAGCGAAACCGGGGAGCTGTTTTTT
10	-	-	TRBV21-1	TRBJ1-2	CASSTDGYTF	TGTGCCAGCAGCACGGATGGCTACACCTTC
15	TRBD2	-	TRBV5-1	TRBJ2-7	CASSFIAGGPGEQYF	TGCGCCAGCAGCTTTATAGCGGGAGGGCCTGGGGAGCAGTACTTC